The rows below give T cell receptor beta chains drawn from one sample of a study of CD8 T cells in ankylosing spondylitis. TCRdb redid the calling of the 5' RACE reads with MiXCR, one entry per CDR3 protein. There are about 700,000 distinct CDR3 sequences in the sample; under 20% occur only once, and 15% to 20% lies in the top ten. Specimen: blood, either unsorted or a sorted T cell fraction (not recorded which). The source of these receptors is a male donor with ankylosing spondylitis. The CDR3 runs from the conserved cysteine through the conserved F or W. Each record gives: D gene, J gene, clone size, V gene, CDR3 DNA, CDR3 protein. A D gene is named only where the DNA matches it firmly. Rows may omit the clone size; those that give it use once, few, many or a size class.

D: .
J: TRBJ2-7
size: .
V: TRBV5-1
DNA: TGCGCCAGCAGCCTTGGGCCCCAGACCCTATACGAGCAGTACTTC
CDR3: CASSLGPQTLYEQYF

D: .
J: TRBJ2-1
size: once
V: TRBV20-1
DNA: TGCAGTGCTAGTTCGGGTCGGGCCTACAATGAGCAGTTCTTC
CDR3: CSASSGRAYNEQFF

D: .
J: TRBJ2-1
size: few
V: TRBV12-3/TRBV12-4
DNA: TGTGCCAGCAGTTTTAAGTACACCTCCTACAATGAGCAGTTCTTC
CDR3: CASSFKYTSYNEQFF

D: .
J: TRBJ1-5
size: .
V: TRBV5-6
DNA: TGTGCCAGCAGCTTCGGGGGGCTAAGGAGCAATCAGCCCCAGCATTTT
CDR3: CASSFGGLRSNQPQHF

D: TRBD2
J: TRBJ2-5
size: .
V: TRBV6-2/TRBV6-3
DNA: TGTGCCTCCGATAGCGGGTCATGGGGGACCCAGTACTTC
CDR3: CASDSGSWGTQYF

D: TRBD1
J: TRBJ2-7
size: few
V: TRBV5-1
DNA: TGCGCCAGCAGGAGAACAGGGGTGGACGAGCAGTACTTC
CDR3: CASRRTGVDEQYF

D: .
J: TRBJ2-3
size: few
V: TRBV20-1
DNA: TGCAGTGCTAGTGGGGTGGCACAGGGCCCAGATACGCAGTATTTT
CDR3: CSASGVAQGPDTQYF

D: .
J: TRBJ2-5
size: .
V: TRBV20-1
DNA: TGCAGTGCCCAGGGGGGGGCCGGGAAGACCCAGTACTTC
CDR3: CSAQGGAGKTQYF

D: .
J: TRBJ2-1
size: .
V: TRBV5-1
DNA: TGCGCCAGCAGCCGGACCGGGGGAGGTTACAATGAGCAGTTCTTC
CDR3: CASSRTGGGYNEQFF

D: TRBD2
J: TRBJ2-7
size: few
V: TRBV20-1
DNA: TGCAGTGCTTTAGGAGCGGGGATATCCTACGAGCAGTACTTC
CDR3: CSALGAGISYEQYF

D: TRBD2
J: TRBJ2-3
size: .
V: TRBV7-2
DNA: TGTGCCAGCAGCTTTGAAGCGGGGCGTCGGTATTTT
CDR3: CASSFEAGRRYF

D: TRBD1
J: TRBJ2-7
size: few
V: TRBV6-1
DNA: TGTGCCAGCAGCCGAGGGACAGGGGCCACGGGGGAGCAGTACTTC
CDR3: CASSRGTGATGEQYF

D: .
J: TRBJ1-1
size: few
V: TRBV5-1
DNA: TGCGCCAGCGGTTTGGGAAACGGAGGAAACACTGAAGCTTTCTTT
CDR3: CASGLGNGGNTEAFF

D: TRBD1
J: TRBJ1-1
size: few
V: TRBV24-1
DNA: TGTGCCACCAGTGATGGACAGGGAGGTGAAGCTTTCTTT
CDR3: CATSDGQGGEAFF

D: .
J: TRBJ1-1
size: few
V: TRBV18
DNA: TGTGCCAGCTCACCTTCGAACAAAGGAACCTCGAACACTGAAGCTTTCTTT
CDR3: CASSPSNKGTSNTEAFF

D: .
J: TRBJ2-3
size: few
V: TRBV5-1
DNA: TGCGCCAGCAGTCTTTCCCTCAGTCGACTATCAGGCACAGATACGCAGTATTTT
CDR3: CASSLSLSRLSGTDTQYF

D: .
J: TRBJ1-3
size: .
V: TRBV4-1
DNA: TGCGCCAGCAGCCAAAGGCAGAATCGGGGCGACACCATATATTTT
CDR3: CASSQRQNRGDTIYF

D: .
J: TRBJ1-1
size: .
V: TRBV2
DNA: TGTGCCAGCACCCTGAGCCCGGGGGACACTGAAGCTTTCTTT
CDR3: CASTLSPGDTEAFF

D: TRBD2
J: TRBJ2-7
size: .
V: TRBV20-1
DNA: TGCAGTGCTAGTCGTGAGCGGGACTACGAGCAGTACTTC
CDR3: CSASRERDYEQYF

D: .
J: TRBJ2-1
size: .
V: TRBV30
DNA: TGTGCCTGGAGTGACCAGCTTAATGAGCAGTTCTTC
CDR3: CAWSDQLNEQFF

D: .
J: TRBJ2-4
size: .
V: TRBV18
DNA: TGTGCCAGCGGAGGGGACAGCGACATTCAGTACTTC
CDR3: CASGGDSDIQYF

D: .
J: TRBJ1-1
size: few
V: TRBV12-5
DNA: TGTGCTAGTGGTGTCTACCTCGGGACTGAAGCTTTCTTT
CDR3: CASGVYLGTEAFF

D: TRBD2
J: TRBJ2-3
size: .
V: TRBV5-1
DNA: TGCGCCAGCAGCCAATACAGCGGGATCCGCACGAATACGCAGTATTTT
CDR3: CASSQYSGIRTNTQYF

D: TRBD1
J: TRBJ1-1
size: .
V: TRBV20-1
DNA: TGCAGTGCTAGAGCGTGGGACAGGGGACAGAACACTGAAGCTTTCTTT
CDR3: CSARAWDRGQNTEAFF

D: .
J: TRBJ1-2
size: .
V: TRBV18
DNA: TGTGCCAGCTCACCGGGGGGGAGCCTCTATGGCTACACCTTC
CDR3: CASSPGGSLYGYTF

D: TRBD1
J: TRBJ2-5
size: many
V: TRBV27
DNA: TGTGCCAGCAGTCAAGGCACAGGGGGCCAAGAGACCCAGTACTTC
CDR3: CASSQGTGGQETQYF

D: .
J: TRBJ2-1
size: .
V: TRBV28
DNA: TGTGCCAGCAGTCCCGCAGCAGGGGCCTCCTACAATGAGCAGTTCTTC
CDR3: CASSPAAGASYNEQFF